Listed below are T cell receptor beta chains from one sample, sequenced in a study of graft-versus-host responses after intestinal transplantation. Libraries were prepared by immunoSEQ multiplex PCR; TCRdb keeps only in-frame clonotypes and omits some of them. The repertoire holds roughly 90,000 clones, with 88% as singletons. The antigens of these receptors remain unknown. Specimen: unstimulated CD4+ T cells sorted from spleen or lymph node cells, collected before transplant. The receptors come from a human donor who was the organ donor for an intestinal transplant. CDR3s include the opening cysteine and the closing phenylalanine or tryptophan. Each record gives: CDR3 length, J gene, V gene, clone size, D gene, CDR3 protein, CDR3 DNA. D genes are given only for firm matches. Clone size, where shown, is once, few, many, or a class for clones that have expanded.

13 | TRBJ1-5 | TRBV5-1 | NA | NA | CASSVNRDQPQHF | TGCGCCAGCAGCGTCAACAGGGATCAGCCCCAGCATTTT
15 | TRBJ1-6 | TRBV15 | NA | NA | CATSRERGWGRPLHF | TGTGCCACCAGCAGAGAGAGGGGGTGGGGGCGGCCCCTCCACTTT
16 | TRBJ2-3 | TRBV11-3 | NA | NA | CASSLDGGRGTDTQYF | TGTGCCAGCAGCTTAGATGGGGGCCGAGGCACAGATACGCAGTATTTT
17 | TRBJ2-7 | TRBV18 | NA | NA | CASSPLTGPGEKVEQYF | TGTGCCAGCTCACCACTGACAGGACCCGGCGAAAAGGTCGAGCAGTACTTC
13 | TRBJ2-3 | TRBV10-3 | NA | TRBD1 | CAIKQGETDTQYF | TGTGCCATCAAACAGGGGGAGACAGATACGCAGTATTTT
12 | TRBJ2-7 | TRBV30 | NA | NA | CAWSLYGYEQYF | TGTGCCTGGAGTTTGTACGGTTACGAGCAGTACTTC
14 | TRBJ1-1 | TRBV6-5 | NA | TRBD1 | CASRTGTGGTEAFF | TGTGCCAGCAGAACCGGGACAGGGGGTACTGAAGCTTTCTTT
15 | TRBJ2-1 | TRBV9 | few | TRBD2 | CASSVVSGGVDEQFF | TGTGCCAGCAGCGTAGTTAGCGGGGGGGTCGATGAGCAGTTCTTC
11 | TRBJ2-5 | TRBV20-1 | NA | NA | CSAKLPGSQYF | TGCAGTGCCAAACTTCCGGGTTCCCAGTACTTC
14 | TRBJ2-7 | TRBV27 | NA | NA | CASSLSRRSYEQYF | TGTGCCAGCAGTTTATCGAGGAGGTCCTACGAGCAGTACTTC
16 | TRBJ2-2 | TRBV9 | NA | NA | CASSVRLAVNTGELFF | TGTGCCAGCAGCGTACGGCTAGCAGTGAACACCGGGGAGCTGTTTTTT